This TCR beta chain appears in the sequencing data of a study of metastatic and nonmetastatic thyroid tumors. No treatment of any kind had been given to any patient before thyroid surgery. Via MiXCR, TCRdb re-called the PCR reads. This sample has under 55,000 clones, with around a sixth found just once. This clone has ten or more counts. The CDR3 sequence is 17 residues long. V lost 5 bases and J 9 bases, leaving 26 bases between the germline ends. Germline assignment: CDR1 MNHEY and CDR2 SMNVEV (reference sequence). V gene TRBV27 combines with J gene TRBJ1-5, with a possible D match to TRBD1 (6 bases). Sequencing was carried out using blood. This TCR was sampled from a female donor with papillary thyroid cancer or a benign thyroid nodule (not recorded which). Some clones in this sample may be carry-over from other donors' samples. CDR3 sequence: CASSPRGGYRVVGPQHF. The CDR3 bases are TGTGCCAGCAGTCCCAGAGGGGGGTATCGGGTCGTAGGGCCCCAGCATTTT.